This TCR beta chain was identified during a study of blood T cell repertoires in COVID-19. For recovered donors of Cohort 3, there were two negative PCRs, clearance, or symptom resolution. About this clone: The sample holds other DNA sequences that translate to the same CDR3.

The CDR3 runs to 12 residues. Per germline, CDR1 SEHNR and CDR2 FQNEAQ (reference sequence). Trimming took off 3 bases at V and 4 bases at J, with 7 bases between the two ends. As originally analysed: How many nucleated cells were present was estimated from reference gene primer amplification. TCRdb's copy holds only in-frame clones and misses some; the assay was immunoSEQ multiplex PCR. The V and J calls and the clone size are those of that table, but D and trimming were determined from the DNA. The repertoire holds around 390,000 clones, with around nine tenths as singletons. The clonotype originates from a woman between 45 and 60 years old who had recovered from COVID-19. The specimen sequenced was PBMCs or T cells enriched from blood (not recorded which). V gene TRBV7-9 combines with J gene TRBJ2-7; no clear D. As DNA, the CDR3 is TGTGCCAGCAGCTTGAATACTTACGAGCAGTACTTC. It codes for CASSLNTYEQYF.